Listed below are T cell receptor beta chains from one sample, sequenced in a study of neurological immune-mediated disorders. TCRdb reanalysed the 5' RACE reads using MiXCR and keeps one entry per CDR3 protein. The table has 66,000 or so distinct CDR3 sequences, 4.5% seen once; the top ten hold around 6.9%. Sequences were obtained from PBMCs. The receptors come from a man younger than 45 with multiple sclerosis. The CDR3 runs from the conserved cysteine through the conserved F or W. The D gene is left open where the match is weak. For some rows the clone size is stated as once, few or many, or as a class when expanded; others skip it.

clone_size | d_call | j_call | v_call | cdr3_aa | cdr3_nt
many | TRBD1 | TRBJ2-5 | TRBV12-3/TRBV12-4 | CASSPGTEEETQYF | TGTGCCAGCAGTCCGGGGACAGAAGAAGAGACCCAGTACTTC
many | NA | TRBJ1-3 | TRBV12-3/TRBV12-4 | CASSLTLGLWYF | TGTGCCAGCAGTTTGACGCTCGGACTGTGGTATTTT
many | NA | TRBJ1-2 | TRBV3-1 | CASSLVGIYGYTF | TGTGCCAGCAGCCTAGTGGGAATATATGGCTACACCTTC
many | TRBD1 | TRBJ1-1 | TRBV5-1 | CASSLLIPGQRSLYTEAFF | TGCGCCAGCAGCTTATTAATTCCGGGACAGAGATCCCTGTACACTGAAGCTTTCTTT
many | TRBD1 | TRBJ2-6 | TRBV7-6 | CASSRSGGSGANVLTF | TGTGCCAGCAGCCGTTCAGGGGGCTCTGGGGCCAACGTCCTGACTTTC
many | TRBD2 | TRBJ2-3 | TRBV5-1 | CASSLRPGGAVADTQYF | TGCGCCAGCAGCTTGAGGCCCGGGGGGGCCGTCGCAGATACGCAGTATTTT
many | TRBD1 | TRBJ1-2 | TRBV7-8 | CASSLAYRGFDGYTF | TGTGCCAGCAGCTTAGCATACAGGGGGTTTGATGGCTACACCTTC
many | NA | TRBJ2-7 | TRBV7-6 | CASGWAYEQYF | TGTGCCAGCGGATGGGCCTACGAGCAGTACTTC
many | NA | TRBJ2-2 | TRBV15 | CATSREGTGELFF | TGTGCCACCAGCAGAGAGGGAACCGGGGAGCTGTTTTTT
NA | NA | TRBJ1-4 | TRBV2 | CASRDRGATNEKLFF | TGTGCCAGCAGAGACAGAGGCGCAACTAATGAAAAACTGTTTTTT
many | NA | TRBJ1-1 | TRBV6-5 | CASSYSRLGRLTEAFF | TGTGCCAGCAGTTACTCACGGTTGGGGAGGCTCACTGAAGCTTTCTTT
many | NA | TRBJ1-1 | TRBV5-1 | CASRAGVGTEAFF | TGCGCCAGCAGGGCGGGGGTAGGCACTGAAGCTTTCTTT
many | NA | TRBJ2-5 | TRBV5-1 | CASSAPGVAETQYF | TGCGCCAGCAGCGCTCCGGGAGTAGCGGAGACCCAGTACTTC
many | TRBD1 | TRBJ1-5 | TRBV5-5 | CASSLGTGVGQPQHF | TGTGCCAGCAGCTTGGGCACAGGGGTCGGTCAGCCCCAGCATTTT
many | NA | TRBJ2-1 | TRBV5-5 | CASSLTVSSYNEQFF | TGTGCCAGCAGCCTGACGGTGAGCTCCTACAATGAGCAGTTCTTC
NA | NA | TRBJ2-1 | TRBV27 | CASSPGPPGEQFF | TGTGCCAGCTCCCCGGGGCCGCCCGGCGAGCAGTTCTTC
many | TRBD2 | TRBJ2-3 | TRBV7-8 | CASSLQGLAGSTDTQYF | TGTGCCAGCAGCTTGCAGGGACTAGCGGGTTCCACAGATACGCAGTATTTT
many | NA | TRBJ1-1 | TRBV4-1 | CASSLIGGGNTEAFF | TGCGCCAGCAGCCTAATAGGGGGGGGGAACACTGAAGCTTTCTTT
many | NA | TRBJ1-1 | TRBV4-1 | CASSQTVNTEAFF | TGCGCCAGCAGCCAGACGGTAAACACTGAAGCTTTCTTT
many | TRBD1 | TRBJ1-1 | TRBV29-1 | CSATGTGGLRYTEAFF | TGCAGCGCCACCGGGACAGGGGGTCTACGGTACACTGAAGCTTTCTTT
few | NA | TRBJ1-1 | TRBV6-5 | CASSYSRTLATEAFF | TGTGCCAGCAGTTACTCGAGGACCCTTGCCACTGAAGCTTTCTTT
many | NA | TRBJ1-2 | TRBV12-3/TRBV12-4 | CASSRAGVGGYTF | TGTGCCAGCAGTCGAGCAGGGGTAGGGGGCTACACCTTC
NA | NA | TRBJ1-1 | TRBV6-1 | CASNGAGERKGEAFF | TGTGCCAGCAACGGCGCAGGGGAGAGAAAAGGTGAAGCTTTCTTT
many | TRBD1 | TRBJ2-1 | TRBV7-9 | CASSYRGVGTATNEQFF | TGTGCCAGCAGCTACAGGGGAGTGGGTACGGCCACGAATGAGCAGTTCTTC
many | NA | TRBJ1-2 | TRBV12-3/TRBV12-4 | CASSLDLADRHGYTF | TGTGCCAGCAGTTTAGATTTGGCGGACCGCCATGGCTACACCTTC
many | TRBD1 | TRBJ2-7 | TRBV2 | CASSEGSGGFYEQYF | TGTGCCAGCAGTGAAGGGTCAGGGGGCTTCTACGAGCAGTACTTC
few | TRBD2 | TRBJ2-3 | TRBV18 | CASSPTGLTDTQYF | TGTGCCAGCTCACCAACGGGACTAACAGATACGCAGTATTTT
NA | NA | TRBJ2-3 | TRBV18 | CASPPGNREGTQYF | TGTGCCAGCCCACCGGGCAACAGAGAGGGTACGCAGTATTTT
many | NA | TRBJ1-1 | TRBV30 | CAWSEAGGTEAFF | TGTGCCTGGAGTGAGGCAGGAGGGACTGAAGCTTTCTTT
many | NA | TRBJ2-1 | TRBV28 | CATLPWQSYNEQFF | TGTGCCACCCTACCCTGGCAAAGCTACAATGAGCAGTTCTTC
many | TRBD2 | TRBJ2-3 | TRBV7-2 | CASSRGTSATDTQYF | TGTGCCAGCAGTCGGGGAACTAGCGCAACAGATACGCAGTATTTT
many | NA | TRBJ2-2 | TRBV6-5 | CASKGENTGELFF | TGTGCCAGCAAAGGAGAGAACACCGGGGAGCTGTTTTTT
many | NA | TRBJ2-3 | TRBV29-1 | CSVETPGESPDTQYF | TGCAGCGTTGAAACCCCAGGGGAGTCCCCAGATACGCAGTATTTT
many | TRBD1 | TRBJ1-5 | TRBV10-3 | CASKEGGERTGGFSYQPQHF | TGTGCCTCAAAAGAGGGTGGGGAGCGGACAGGGGGTTTTTCTTACCAGCCCCAGCATTTT
many | NA | TRBJ2-5 | TRBV7-8 | CASSLDSGGETQYF | TGTGCCAGCAGCTTAGACAGCGGTGGAGAGACCCAGTACTTC
many | NA | TRBJ2-7 | TRBV3-1 | CASSLLPGSSYEQYF | TGTGCCAGCAGCCTCTTACCTGGGAGCTCCTACGAGCAGTACTTC
many | NA | TRBJ1-3 | TRBV12-3/TRBV12-4 | CASRRQAHSGNTIYF | TGTGCCAGCAGACGACAGGCCCACTCTGGAAACACCATATATTTT
NA | NA | TRBJ2-2 | TRBV4-1 | CASSQDKWPTGELFF | TGCGCCAGCAGCCAAGATAAGTGGCCCACCGGGGAGCTGTTTTTT
few | NA | TRBJ2-1 | TRBV5-6 | CASSLIAGHEQFF | TGTGCCAGCAGCTTGATAGCAGGGCATGAGCAGTTCTTC
few | TRBD1 | TRBJ1-3 | TRBV5-1 | CASGQDNENTIYF | TGCGCCAGCGGACAGGATAATGAAAACACCATATATTTT
many | TRBD2 | TRBJ2-1 | TRBV29-1 | CSATTSGGVYNEQFF | TGCAGCGCCACGACTAGCGGGGGGGTTTACAATGAGCAGTTCTTC
many | TRBD1 | TRBJ2-7 | TRBV24-1 | CATSVGQGREQYF | TGTGCCACCAGTGTTGGACAGGGTCGTGAGCAGTACTTC
many | TRBD1 | TRBJ1-1 | TRBV20-1 | CSAKDRANTEAFF | TGCAGTGCTAAAGACAGGGCTAACACTGAAGCTTTCTTT
few | NA | TRBJ1-1 | TRBV7-9 | CASSSVPSGLLMETEAFF | TGTGCCAGCAGCTCCGTACCCTCGGGACTCCTAATGGAGACTGAAGCTTTCTTT
few | NA | TRBJ1-1 | TRBV29-1 | CSVPGTEAFF | TGCAGCGTCCCGGGCACTGAAGCTTTCTTT
many | NA | TRBJ1-1 | TRBV10-3 | CAIRAPNTEAFF | TGTGCCATCAGGGCACCGAACACTGAAGCTTTCTTT
NA | NA | TRBJ1-5 | TRBV12-3/TRBV12-4 | CASSSTNQPQNF | TGTGCCAGCAGTAGTACCAATCAGCCCCAGAATTTT
many | TRBD2 | TRBJ2-1 | TRBV11-1 | CASREGGMTSGDFNEQFF | TGTGCCAGCAGGGAGGGGGGGATGACTAGCGGGGACTTTAATGAGCAGTTCTTC
many | NA | TRBJ2-7 | TRBV7-6 | CASSLGGHEQYF | TGTGCCAGCAGCTTAGGCGGCCACGAGCAGTACTTC
many | TRBD1 | TRBJ2-5 | TRBV9 | CASSVAGDRSYQETQYF | TGTGCCAGCAGCGTAGCGGGGGACAGGTCGTACCAAGAGACCCAGTACTTC
NA | TRBD2 | TRBJ2-1 | TRBV5-1 | CASAGGEGGHNEQFF | TGCGCCAGCGCCGGGGGGGAAGGTGGCCACAATGAGCAGTTCTTC
many | TRBD1 | TRBJ1-6 | TRBV10-2 | CASSDFAGQGYNSPLHF | TGCGCCAGCAGTGATTTCGCGGGACAGGGGTATAATTCACCCCTCCACTTT
many | TRBD1 | TRBJ2-2 | TRBV7-9 | CASSPQGVVTGELFF | TGTGCCAGCAGCCCCCAGGGGGTGGTCACCGGGGAGCTGTTTTTT
many | NA | TRBJ2-7 | TRBV4-1 | CASSRGAYEQYF | TGCGCCAGCAGTCGAGGGGCCTACGAGCAGTACTTC
NA | NA | TRBJ1-1 | TRBV7-9 | CASTSWDTEAFF | TGTGCCAGCACCTCGTGGGACACTGAAGCTTTCTTT
many | NA | TRBJ1-2 | TRBV5-1 | CASSPRHYGYTF | TGCGCCAGCAGTCCACGTCACTATGGCTACACCTTC
many | NA | TRBJ2-3 | TRBV7-6 | CASSPSTEGNQYF | TGTGCCAGCAGCCCCTCAACAGAGGGGAATCAGTATTTT
NA | NA | TRBJ1-2 | TRBV6-1 | CASSEALSEGVGNYGYTF | TGTGCCAGCAGTGAAGCGCTGTCCGAAGGGGTGGGGAACTATGGCTACACCTTC
many | TRBD1 | TRBJ1-2 | TRBV27 | CASSPDRGANYGYTF | TGTGCCAGCAGTCCCGACAGGGGGGCTAACTATGGCTACACCTTC